This record looks at one TCR beta chain sequence and its context. This specimen comes from a study of blood T cell repertoires in COVID-19. The protocol was immunoSEQ multiplex PCR, while the TCRdb copy is restricted to in-frame clones and leaves out a portion. The sample has some 360,000 clones; around 87% are singletons. The V end was cut by 5 bases, the J end by 2 bases, with 13 bases between. CDR3 size: 15 residues. CDR1 is SGHTA and CDR2 is FQGTGA in the germline V gene. Those enrolled in Seattle joined during active infection and were followed longitudinally afterward. The V gene is TRBV7-3, the J gene TRBJ2-1; perhaps TRBD1 as D (7 bases). This sequence was found in an older woman with COVID-19, enrolled during active disease. Sample: peripheral blood. The CDR3 DNA is TGTGCCAGCAGCCGGGGGACAGCCACCTACAATGAGCAGTTCTTC. The encoded protein is CASSRGTATYNEQFF. Together with reference TRBV7-3 and TRBJ2-1, the CDR3 gives the full variable domain: GAGVSQTPSNKVTEKGKYVELRCDPISGHTALYWYRQSLGQGPEFLIYFQGTGAADDSGLPNDRFFAVRPEGSVSTLKIQRTERGDSAVYLCASSRGTATYNEQFFGPGTRLTVL.